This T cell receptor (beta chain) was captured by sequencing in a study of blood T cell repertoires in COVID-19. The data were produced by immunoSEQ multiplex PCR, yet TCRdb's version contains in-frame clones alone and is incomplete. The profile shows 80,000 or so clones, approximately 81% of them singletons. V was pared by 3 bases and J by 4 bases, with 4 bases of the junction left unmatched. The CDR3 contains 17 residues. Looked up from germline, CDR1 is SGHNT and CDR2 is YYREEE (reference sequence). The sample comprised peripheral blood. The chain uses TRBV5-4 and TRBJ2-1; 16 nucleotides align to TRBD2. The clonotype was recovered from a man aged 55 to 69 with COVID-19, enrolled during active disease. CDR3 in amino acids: CASSSGLAGGVYNEQFF. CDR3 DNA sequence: TGTGCCAGCAGCTCGGGACTAGCGGGGGGGGTTTACAATGAGCAGTTCTTC. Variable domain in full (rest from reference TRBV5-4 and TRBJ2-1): ETGVTQSPTHLIKTRGQQVTLRCSSQSGHNTVSWYQQALGQGPQFIFQYYREEENGRGNFPPRFSGLQFPNYSSELNVNALELDDSALYLCASSSGLAGGVYNEQFFGPGTRLTVL.